A single sample gave rise to the 19 T cell receptor beta chains below, sequenced in a study of T cells in localized non-small cell lung cancer. Some clones are missing from TCRdb's copy, which holds only in-frame ones; the method was immunoSEQ multiplex PCR. This table has 25,000 to 30,000 clones, 70% to 90% appearing once. The sample was peripheral blood, taken before any cancer treatment. The receptors here all came from a woman aged 18-50 years with stage I lung adenocarcinoma.

This sequence joins TRBV30 and TRBJ2-1; D call uncertain. The V gene's germline CDR1 is GTSNPN and CDR2 SVGIG (reference sequence). Deletions cut 4 bases from V and 2 bases from J, with 3 bases between. The CDR3 length is 11 residues. The CDR3 DNA sequence: TGTGCCTGGAACACCTACAATGAGCAGTTCTTC. It translates to CAWNTYNEQFF.

The V and J genes are TRBV9 and TRBJ1-2; no clear D. This CDR3 contains 13 residues. CDR1 and CDR2 (germline): SGDLS, YYNGEE. V was clipped by 4 bases and J by 2 bases, with 9 bases between them. The CDR3 is CASSPFRNYGYTF. As DNA, the CDR3 is TGTGCCAGCAGCCCCTTCCGAAACTATGGCTACACCTTC.

This chain joins TRBV29-1 and TRBJ2-5, with unresolved D. The CDR3 runs 12 residues. Between the trimmed V and J ends, which lost 7 bases and 5 bases, there was a span of 14 bases. Germline V gene data show CDR1 as SQVTM and CDR2 as ANQGSEA. The chain's CDR3 is CSGGIVGETQYF. CDR3 in DNA: TGCAGCGGAGGAATAGTCGGGGAGACCCAGTACTTC.

The gene calls are TRBV5-4 and TRBJ1-1; D gene uncertain. V lost 4 bases and J lost 7, with 14 bases in between. The CDR3 runs to 13 residues. The V gene's germline CDR1 is SGHNT and CDR2 YYREEE (reference sequence). The CDR3 coding sequence is TGTGCCAGCAGCGGTCCTTGGACGGTTGAAGCTTTCTTT. Protein product: CASSGPWTVEAFF.

This clone was recorded once. J is TRBJ2-7 and V is TRBV19, with 9 bases lining up with TRBD1. The CDR3 extends over 13 amino acids. The V gene's germline CDR1 is LNHDA and CDR2 SQIVND (reference sequence). With V trimmed by 5 bases and J by 6 bases, 5 bases remained unmatched. CDR3 bases: TGTGCCAGTAGTCTCCGGGACAGGGTCGAGCAGTACTTC. Translating gives CASSLRDRVEQYF.

CDR3 bases: TGCGCCAGCAGCTCCACAGGGGGCGAGCAGTACTTC. It codes for CASSSTGGEQYF. V is TRBV5-1 and J is TRBJ2-7; 8 bases map to TRBD1. This CDR3 has 12 amino acids. Germline values: CDR1 SGHRS, CDR2 YFSETQ. The ends lost 3 bases at V and 6 bases at J; junction bases unmatched: 2.

The chain couples TRBV29-1 to TRBJ2-5, with D unresolved. The CDR3 loop spans 10 amino acids. The germline V gene has CDR1 SQVTM and CDR2 ANQGSEA. Trimming cost V 7 bases and J 0 bases, with 3 bases left between them. Here the CDR3 reads CSAYQETQYF. The CDR3, as DNA: TGCAGCGCGTACCAAGAGACCCAGTACTTC.

The rearrangement uses TRBV19 and TRBJ2-7; D is unclear. Germline V lookup: CDR1 LNHDA, CDR2 SQIVND (reference sequence). Trimming pared 5 bases from V and 3 bases from J, leaving 11 bases between. This CDR3 is 13 amino acids long. The CDR3 DNA is TGTGCCAGTAGTCCGCAAGTTTACTACGAGCAGTACTTC. This sequence encodes CASSPQVYYEQYF.

This clone occurred a few times. V and J are TRBV5-1 and TRBJ2-1; D gene ambiguous. The germline V gene has CDR1 SGHRS and CDR2 YFSETQ. CDR3 length: 16 amino acids. Trimming took 3 bases from V and 2 from J, leaving 15 bases between them. CDR3 amino acids: CASSSGPYSPYNEQFF. CDR3 DNA: TGCGCCAGCAGCTCGGGCCCTTATTCCCCCTACAATGAGCAGTTCTTC.

The CDR3 here is CASTGGLAGGGRTMGQFF. For the CDR3, the DNA is TGTGCCAGCACTGGTGGACTAGCGGGAGGAGGAAGGACAATGGGGCAGTTCTTC. V is TRBV2 and J is TRBJ2-1; 14 bases line up with TRBD2. Trimming cost V 7 bases and J 12 bases; bases outside gene matches: 20. The CDR3 is 18 amino acids. Germline V gene data show CDR1 as SNHLY and CDR2 as FYNNEI.

The chain joins TRBV6-5 to TRBJ1-5; D gene uncertain. V gave up 8 bases and J gave up 5 bases, with 1 base separating them. The CDR3 loop spans 9 amino acids. Per the germline V gene, CDR1 is MNHEY and CDR2 is SVGAGI. The CDR3 protein is CASYQPQHF. CDR3 nucleotides: TGTGCCAGCTATCAGCCCCAGCATTTT.

The chain employs TRBV28 and TRBJ1-1, with 7 bases fitting TRBD1. The CDR3 is 17 amino acids. The germline CDR1 and CDR2 sequences are MDHEN and SYDVKM. The trim removed 4 bases at V and 3 bases at J, leaving 14 bases unmatched. The CDR3: CASSSTRGAREDTEAFF. DNA of the CDR3: TGTGCCAGCAGTTCGACCAGGGGGGCTAGGGAGGACACTGAAGCTTTCTTT.

This sequence joins TRBV30 and TRBJ2-3; D is unclear. This CDR3 has 10 amino acids. V was shortened by 8 bases and J by 8 bases, with 11 bases between the two germline ends. CDR1 GTSNPN and CDR2 SVGIG come from the germline V gene (reference sequence). In DNA form, the CDR3 reads TGTGCCAGTGGAGCCGTTACGCAGTATTTT. Residues: CASGAVTQYF.

CDR3: CASSLSWPSGANVLTF. The CDR3 DNA sequence: TGTGCCAGCAGTTTATCTTGGCCTTCTGGGGCCAACGTCCTGACTTTC. The chain is built from TRBV28 and TRBJ2-6; D is undetermined. This CDR3 spans 16 amino acids. The germline V gene encodes CDR1 MDHEN and CDR2 SYDVKM. The V gene lost 1 base and the J gene lost 1 base, with 8 bases spanning the gap.

The V and J genes are TRBV30 and TRBJ1-5; the D gene is possibly TRBD1 (6 bases). The CDR3 length is 16 residues. CDR1 is GTSNPN and CDR2 is SVGIG in the germline V gene (reference sequence). V was shortened by 2 bases and J by 0 bases, with 14 bases between the two germline ends. This CDR3 is CAWSWGAPYSNQPQHF. The CDR3 DNA reads TGTGCCTGGAGTTGGGGGGCCCCTTATAGCAATCAGCCCCAGCATTTT.

The chain recombines TRBV4-1 with TRBJ2-5, with 8 bases aligning to TRBD1. The V gene's germline CDR1 is MGHRA and CDR2 YSYEKL. Trimming at V came to 3 bases and at J to 2 bases, leaving 5 bases not matched to a gene. This CDR3 is built from 15 residues. The CDR3 here is CASSHTDRGQETQYF. The CDR3 nucleotides are TGCGCCAGCAGCCACACTGACAGGGGACAAGAGACCCAGTACTTC.

Only a few counts were recorded for this clone. The J gene is TRBJ1-3, the V gene TRBV25-1, with a tentative D call TRBD1 (6 bases). The CDR3 is 12 amino acids. Germline CDR1 reads MGHDK; CDR2 reads SYGVNS. V was trimmed by 8 bases and J by 4 bases, leaving 9 bases between them. This chain's CDR3 is CASGQSGNTIYF. The DNA of the CDR3 is TGTGCCAGCGGACAGTCCGGAAACACCATATATTTT.

The rearrangement uses TRBV12-5 and TRBJ2-1, with 7 nucleotides matching TRBD2. Germline-derived CDR1 and CDR2 are LGHNT and FRNRAP. CDR3 length equals 13 residues. Trimming at V came to 4 bases and at J to 8 bases, leaving 5 bases not matched to a gene. The CDR3 coding sequence is TGTGCTAGTGGTTGGGACTACGACTATGAGCAGTTCTTC. Amino acids: CASGWDYDYEQFF.

The chain has TRBV30 and TRBJ2-1; D gene uncertain. Trimming removed 2 bases at V and 7 bases at J, with 6 bases between. This CDR3 is built from 11 residues. Germline values: CDR1 GTSNPN, CDR2 SVGIG (reference sequence). Written as DNA, the CDR3 is TGTGCCTGGAGTAGCCAGAATGAGCAGTTCTTC. Its translation: CAWSSQNEQFF.